Detailed here is one T cell receptor beta chain. V dropped 2 bases and J dropped 5 bases, with 10 bases sitting between them. CDR3 length equals 13 residues. CDR1 and CDR2 (germline): MGHRA, YSYEKL. This entry comes from a study of OX40 agonist ivuxolimab in advanced cancers. The wider study: Hepatocellular carcinoma, melanoma, renal cell or head and neck cancer was diagnosed in the dose-escalation patients.

Researchers took blood at baseline, on cycle 4 day 1, and on cycle 7 day 1. Method: immunoSEQ multiplex PCR; TCRdb's copy keeps in-frame clones and lacks some. The profile covers tens of thousands of clones, with around four fifths appearing a single time and approximately 58% taken by the ten largest. The TCR was taken from an adult with an advanced solid tumor such as melanoma, head and neck, liver or kidney cancer. The sample in question was CD4+ or CD8+ T cells sorted from blood, obtained in a trial of the OX40 agonist ivuxolimab. V gene TRBV4-1 combines with J gene TRBJ2-7, with D perhaps matching TRBD1 (6 bases). CDR3 sequence reads: CASSQLDSDEQYF. CDR3 coding DNA: TGCGCCAGCAGCCAACTGGACAGTGACGAGCAGTACTTC.